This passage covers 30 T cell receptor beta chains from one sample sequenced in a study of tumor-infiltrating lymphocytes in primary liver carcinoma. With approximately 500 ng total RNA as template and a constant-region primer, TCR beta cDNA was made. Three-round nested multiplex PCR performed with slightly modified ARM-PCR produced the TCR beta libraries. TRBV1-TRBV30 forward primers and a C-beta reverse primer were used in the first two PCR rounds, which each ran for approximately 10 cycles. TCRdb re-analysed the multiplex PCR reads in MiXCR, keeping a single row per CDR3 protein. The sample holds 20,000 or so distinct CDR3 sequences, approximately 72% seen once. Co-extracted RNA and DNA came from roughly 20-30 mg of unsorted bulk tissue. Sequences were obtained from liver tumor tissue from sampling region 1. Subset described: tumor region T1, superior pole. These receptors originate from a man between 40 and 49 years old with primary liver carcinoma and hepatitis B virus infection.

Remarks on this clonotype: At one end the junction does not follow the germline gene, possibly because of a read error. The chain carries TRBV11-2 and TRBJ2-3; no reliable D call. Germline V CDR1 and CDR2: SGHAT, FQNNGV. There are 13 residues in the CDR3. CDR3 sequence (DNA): TGTGTCAGCAGCTTGATTAGTACAGTTACGCAGTATTTT. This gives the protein CVSSLISTVTQYF.

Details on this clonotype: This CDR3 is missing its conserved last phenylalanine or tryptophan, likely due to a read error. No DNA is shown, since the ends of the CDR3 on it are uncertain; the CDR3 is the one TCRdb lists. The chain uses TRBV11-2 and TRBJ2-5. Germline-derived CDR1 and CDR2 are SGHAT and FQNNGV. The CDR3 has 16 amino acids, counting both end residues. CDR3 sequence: CASSQSPGVGKETQYL.

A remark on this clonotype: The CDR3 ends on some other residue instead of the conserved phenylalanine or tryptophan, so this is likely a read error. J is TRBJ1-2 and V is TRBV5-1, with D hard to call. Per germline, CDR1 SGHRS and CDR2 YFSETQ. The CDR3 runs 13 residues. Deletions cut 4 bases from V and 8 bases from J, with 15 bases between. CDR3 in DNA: TGCGCCAGCAGCCAGGAAGGAGTCCGAGGCTACACCCTC. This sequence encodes CASSQEGVRGYTL.

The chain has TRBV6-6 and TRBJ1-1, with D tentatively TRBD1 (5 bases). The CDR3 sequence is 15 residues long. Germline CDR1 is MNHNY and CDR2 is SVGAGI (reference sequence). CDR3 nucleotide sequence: TGTATCAGCAGAACTGGGGCGTACAGTAACACTGAAGCTTTCTTT. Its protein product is CISRTGAYSNTEAFF.

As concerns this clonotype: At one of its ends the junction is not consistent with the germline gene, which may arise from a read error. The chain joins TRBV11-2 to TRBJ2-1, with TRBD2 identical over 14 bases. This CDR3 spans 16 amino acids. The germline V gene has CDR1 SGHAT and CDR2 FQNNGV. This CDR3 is CVSSYSSTSGRGGGFF. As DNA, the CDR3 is TGTGTCAGCAGCTACTCTTCGACTAGCGGGAGGGGAGGCGGGTTCTTC.

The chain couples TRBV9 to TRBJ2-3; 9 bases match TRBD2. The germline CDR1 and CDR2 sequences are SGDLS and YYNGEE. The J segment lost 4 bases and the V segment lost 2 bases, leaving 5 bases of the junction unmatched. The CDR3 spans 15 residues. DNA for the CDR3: TGTGCCAGCAGCGTTAGCGGGAGACCCGCAGATACGCAGTATTTT. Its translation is CASSVSGRPADTQYF.

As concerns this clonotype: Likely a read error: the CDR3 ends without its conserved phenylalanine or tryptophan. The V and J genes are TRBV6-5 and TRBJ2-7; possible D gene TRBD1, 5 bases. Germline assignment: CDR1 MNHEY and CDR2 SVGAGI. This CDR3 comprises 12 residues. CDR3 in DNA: TGTAGCAGTGGACACTTCTCCTACAAGCAGTACTTA. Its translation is CSSGHFSYKQYL.

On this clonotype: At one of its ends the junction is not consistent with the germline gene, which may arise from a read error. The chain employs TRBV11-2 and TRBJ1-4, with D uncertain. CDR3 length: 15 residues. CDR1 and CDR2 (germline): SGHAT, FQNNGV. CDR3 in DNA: TGTGCCAGCAGCATAGACGGGTTCGCTAACGAAAAACGGTTTTTT. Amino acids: CASSIDGFANEKRFF.

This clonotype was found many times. In nucleotides, the CDR3 is TGTGCCAGCAGCCGACTAGCGGGGGGGGGGTATGAGCAGTTCTTC. Translating it yields CASSRLAGGGYEQFF. The chain uses TRBV11-3 and TRBJ2-1; 14 nucleotides align to TRBD2. This CDR3 has 15 amino acids. With 5 bases clipped from V and 8 bases from J, the junction kept 5 bases outside the gene matches. Germline assignment: CDR1 SGHNT and CDR2 YENEEA.

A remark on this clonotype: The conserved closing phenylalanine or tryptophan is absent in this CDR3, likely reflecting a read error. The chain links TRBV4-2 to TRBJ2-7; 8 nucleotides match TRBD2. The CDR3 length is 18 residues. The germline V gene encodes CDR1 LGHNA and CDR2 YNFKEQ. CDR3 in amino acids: CDSSGKPGLVGGPHEQYL. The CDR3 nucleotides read TGTGACAGCAGTGGAAAACCGGGACTAGTGGGAGGGCCACACGAGCAGTACTTA.

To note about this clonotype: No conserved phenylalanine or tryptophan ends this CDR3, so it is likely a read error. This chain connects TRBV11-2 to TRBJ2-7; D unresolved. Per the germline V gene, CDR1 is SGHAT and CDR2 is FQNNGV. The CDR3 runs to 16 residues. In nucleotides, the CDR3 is TGCGCCAGCAGCTTCAGTGCGACCAGCCTCTCCTACGAGCAGTACTAT. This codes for CASSFSATSLSYEQYY.

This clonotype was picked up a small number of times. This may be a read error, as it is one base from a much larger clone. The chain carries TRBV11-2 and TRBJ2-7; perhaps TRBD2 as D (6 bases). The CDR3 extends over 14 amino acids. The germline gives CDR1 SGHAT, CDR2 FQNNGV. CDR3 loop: CVSSGPDYRYEQYF. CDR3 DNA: TGTGTCAGCAGCGGACCGGACTACCGATACGAGCAGTACTTC.

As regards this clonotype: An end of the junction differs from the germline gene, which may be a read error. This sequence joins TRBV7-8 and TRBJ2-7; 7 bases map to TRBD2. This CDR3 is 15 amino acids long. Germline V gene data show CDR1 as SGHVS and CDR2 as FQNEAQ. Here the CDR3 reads CASSLAAGAGYEEYF. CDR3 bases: TGTGCCAGCAGCTTAGCTGCGGGAGCAGGCTACGAGGAGTACTTC.

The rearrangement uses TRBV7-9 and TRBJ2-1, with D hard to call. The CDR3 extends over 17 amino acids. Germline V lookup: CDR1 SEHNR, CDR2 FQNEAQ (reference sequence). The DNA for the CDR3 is TGTGTCGGCAGCTTACCATATCAGGAGCCTAAAACAAATGAGCAGTTCTTC. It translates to CVGSLPYQEPKTNEQFF.

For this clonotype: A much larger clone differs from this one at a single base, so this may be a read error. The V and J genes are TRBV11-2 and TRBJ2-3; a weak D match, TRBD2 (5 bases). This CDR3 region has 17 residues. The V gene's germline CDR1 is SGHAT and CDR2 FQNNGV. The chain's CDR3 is CAGSLRRSTTGADTQYF. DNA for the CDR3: TGTGCCGGCAGCTTAAGAAGATCCACCACCGGGGCAGATACGCAGTATTTT.

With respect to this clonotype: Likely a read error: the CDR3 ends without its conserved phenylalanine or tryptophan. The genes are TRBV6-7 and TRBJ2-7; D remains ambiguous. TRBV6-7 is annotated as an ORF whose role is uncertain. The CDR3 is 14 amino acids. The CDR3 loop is CANSYSESSYEQYP. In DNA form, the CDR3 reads TGTGCCAACAGTTACTCCGAAAGTAGCTACGAGCAGTACCCC.

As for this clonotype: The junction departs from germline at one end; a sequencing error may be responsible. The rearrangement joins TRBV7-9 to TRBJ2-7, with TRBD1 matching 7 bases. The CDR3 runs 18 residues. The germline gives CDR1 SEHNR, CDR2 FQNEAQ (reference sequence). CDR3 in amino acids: CASGLYGRRDRETYEQYF. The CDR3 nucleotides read TGTGCCAGCGGCTTATATGGCCGACGAGACAGGGAAACCTACGAGCAGTACTTC.

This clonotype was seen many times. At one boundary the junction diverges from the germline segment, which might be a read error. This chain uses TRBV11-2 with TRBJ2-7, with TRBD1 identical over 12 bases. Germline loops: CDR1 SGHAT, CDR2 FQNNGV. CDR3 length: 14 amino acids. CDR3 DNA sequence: TGTGTCAGCAGCTCGGGACAGGGGGCATACGAGCAGTACTTC. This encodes CVSSSGQGAYEQYF.

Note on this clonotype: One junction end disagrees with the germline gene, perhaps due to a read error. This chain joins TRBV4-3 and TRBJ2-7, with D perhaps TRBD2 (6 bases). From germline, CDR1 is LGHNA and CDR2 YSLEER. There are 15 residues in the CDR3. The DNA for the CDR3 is TGCGCCAGCAGTCAAGGTCGGGAGACTCCCTACGGGCAGTACTTC. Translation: CASSQGRETPYGQYF.

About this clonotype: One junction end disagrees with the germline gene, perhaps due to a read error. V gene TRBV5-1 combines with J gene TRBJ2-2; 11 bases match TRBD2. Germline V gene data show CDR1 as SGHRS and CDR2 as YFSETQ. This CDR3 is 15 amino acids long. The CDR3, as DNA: TGCGCCAGCAGCTCTCCGGGACTAGCGGACGGGGAGCTGCCTTTT. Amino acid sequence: CASSSPGLADGELPF. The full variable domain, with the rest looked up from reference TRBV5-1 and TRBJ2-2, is KAGVTQTPRYLIKTRGQQVTLSCSPISGHRSVSWYQQTPGQGLQFLFEYFSETQRNKGNFPGRFSGRQFSNSRSEMNVSTLELGDSALYLCASSSPGLADGELPFGEGSRLTVL.

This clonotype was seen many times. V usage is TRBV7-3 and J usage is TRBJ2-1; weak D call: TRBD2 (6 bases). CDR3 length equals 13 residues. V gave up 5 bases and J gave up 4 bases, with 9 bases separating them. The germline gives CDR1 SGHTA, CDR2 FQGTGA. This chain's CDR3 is CASSPTRYNEQFF. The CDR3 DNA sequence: TGTGCCAGCAGCCCGACTAGATACAATGAGCAGTTCTTC.

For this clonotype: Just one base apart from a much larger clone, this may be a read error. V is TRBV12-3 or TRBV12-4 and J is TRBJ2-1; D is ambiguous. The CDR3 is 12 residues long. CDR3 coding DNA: TGTGCCAGTAGTTTACTGACCCTTGAACAGTTCTTC. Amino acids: CASSLLTLEQFF.

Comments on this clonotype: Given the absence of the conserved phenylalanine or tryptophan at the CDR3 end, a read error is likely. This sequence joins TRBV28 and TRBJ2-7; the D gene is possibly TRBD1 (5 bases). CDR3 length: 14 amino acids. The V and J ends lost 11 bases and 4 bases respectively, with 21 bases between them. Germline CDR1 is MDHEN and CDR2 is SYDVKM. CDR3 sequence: CACLGSQGTYEQYL. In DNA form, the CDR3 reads TGTGCCTGCCTCGGCTCGCAGGGAACATACGAGCAGTACCTC.

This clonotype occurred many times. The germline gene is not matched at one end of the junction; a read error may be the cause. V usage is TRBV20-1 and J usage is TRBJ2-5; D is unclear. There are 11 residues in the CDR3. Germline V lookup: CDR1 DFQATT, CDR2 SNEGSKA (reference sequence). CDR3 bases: TGCAGTGCTAGAACCCCGGACCCAACGCACTTC. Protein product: CSARTPDPTHF.

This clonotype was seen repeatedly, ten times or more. This chain's CDR3 is CAWSVQGITTEAFF. DNA of the CDR3: TGTGCCTGGAGTGTACAGGGGATAACCACTGAAGCTTTCTTT. The chain carries TRBV30 and TRBJ1-1; TRBD1 matches 7 bases. Looked up from germline, CDR1 is GTSNPN and CDR2 is SVGIG (reference sequence). The CDR3 has 14 amino acids. J gave up 4 bases and V 0 bases, and 5 bases lay outside the gene matches.

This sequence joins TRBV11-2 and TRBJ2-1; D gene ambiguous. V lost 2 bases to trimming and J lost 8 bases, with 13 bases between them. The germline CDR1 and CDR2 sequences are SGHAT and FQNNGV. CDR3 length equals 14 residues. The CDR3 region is CASSLYRLVDEQFF. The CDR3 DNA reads TGTGCCAGCAGCTTATACCGGCTAGTCGATGAGCAGTTCTTC.

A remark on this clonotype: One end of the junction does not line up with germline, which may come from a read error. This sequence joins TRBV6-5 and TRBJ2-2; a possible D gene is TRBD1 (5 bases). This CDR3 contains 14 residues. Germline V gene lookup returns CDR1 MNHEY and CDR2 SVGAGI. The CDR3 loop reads CVSKDIRNNGELFF. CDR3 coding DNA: TGTGTCAGCAAGGACATAAGGAACAATGGGGAGCTGTTTTTT.

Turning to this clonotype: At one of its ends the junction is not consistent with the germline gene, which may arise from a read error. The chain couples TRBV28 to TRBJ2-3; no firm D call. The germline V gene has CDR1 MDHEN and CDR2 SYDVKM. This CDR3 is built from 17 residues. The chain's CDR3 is CASSISRATSISDTLYF. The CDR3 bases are TGTGCCAGCAGTATCTCCCGGGCTACAAGTATCTCAGATACGCTGTATTTT.

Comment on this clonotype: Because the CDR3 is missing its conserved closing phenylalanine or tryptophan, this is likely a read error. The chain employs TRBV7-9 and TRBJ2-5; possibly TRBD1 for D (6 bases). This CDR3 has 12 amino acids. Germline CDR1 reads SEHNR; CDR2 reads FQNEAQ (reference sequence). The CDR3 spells CDSSPDRLTQYL. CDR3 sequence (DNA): TGTGACAGCAGCCCCGACAGGTTGACCCAGTACTTA.

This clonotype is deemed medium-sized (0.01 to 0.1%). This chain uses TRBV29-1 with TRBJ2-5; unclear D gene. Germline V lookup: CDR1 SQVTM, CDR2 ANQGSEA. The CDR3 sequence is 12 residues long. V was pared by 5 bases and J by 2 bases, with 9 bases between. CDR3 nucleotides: TGCAGCGTTTACATCACACAAGAGACCCAGTACTTC. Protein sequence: CSVYITQETQYF.